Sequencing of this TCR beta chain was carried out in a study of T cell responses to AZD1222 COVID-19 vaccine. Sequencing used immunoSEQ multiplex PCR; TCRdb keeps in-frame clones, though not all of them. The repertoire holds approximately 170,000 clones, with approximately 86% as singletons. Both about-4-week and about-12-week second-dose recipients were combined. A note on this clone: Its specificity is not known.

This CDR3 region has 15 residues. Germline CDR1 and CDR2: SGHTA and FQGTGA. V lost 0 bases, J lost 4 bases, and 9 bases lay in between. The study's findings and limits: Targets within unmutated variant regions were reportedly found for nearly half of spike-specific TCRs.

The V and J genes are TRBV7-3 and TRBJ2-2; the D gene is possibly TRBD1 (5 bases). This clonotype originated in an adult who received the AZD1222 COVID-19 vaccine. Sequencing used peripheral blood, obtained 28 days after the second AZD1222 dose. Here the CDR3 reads CASSLTGDSTGELFF. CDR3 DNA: TGTGCCAGCAGCTTAACAGGGGATAGCACCGGGGAGCTGTTTTTT.